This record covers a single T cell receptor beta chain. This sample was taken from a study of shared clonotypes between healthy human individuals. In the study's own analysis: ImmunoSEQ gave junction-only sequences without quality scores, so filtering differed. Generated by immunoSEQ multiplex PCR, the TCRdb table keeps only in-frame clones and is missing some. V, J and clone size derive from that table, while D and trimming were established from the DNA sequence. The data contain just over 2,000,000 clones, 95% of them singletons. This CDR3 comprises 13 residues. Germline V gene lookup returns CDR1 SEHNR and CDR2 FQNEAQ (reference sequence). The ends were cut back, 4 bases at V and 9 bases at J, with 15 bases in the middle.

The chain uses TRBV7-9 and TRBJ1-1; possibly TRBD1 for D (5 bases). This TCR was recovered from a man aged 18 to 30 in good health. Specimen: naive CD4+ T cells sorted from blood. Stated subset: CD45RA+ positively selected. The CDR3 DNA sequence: TGTGCCAGCAGCTCAAGCCTCAGGGACCAAGCTTTCTTT. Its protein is CASSSSLRDQAFF.